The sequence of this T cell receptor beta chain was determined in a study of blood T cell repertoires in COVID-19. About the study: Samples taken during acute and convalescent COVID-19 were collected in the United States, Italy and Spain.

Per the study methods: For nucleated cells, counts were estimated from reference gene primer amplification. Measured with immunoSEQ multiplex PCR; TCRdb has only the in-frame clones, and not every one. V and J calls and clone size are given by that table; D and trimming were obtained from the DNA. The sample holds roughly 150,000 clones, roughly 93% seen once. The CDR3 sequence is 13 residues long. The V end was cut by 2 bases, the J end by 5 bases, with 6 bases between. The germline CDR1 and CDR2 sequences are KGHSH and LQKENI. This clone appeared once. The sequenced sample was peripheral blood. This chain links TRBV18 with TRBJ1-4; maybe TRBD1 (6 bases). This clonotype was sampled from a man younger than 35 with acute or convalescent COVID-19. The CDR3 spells CASSPRGNEKLFF. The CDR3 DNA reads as TGTGCCAGCTCACCAAGGGGGAATGAAAAACTGTTTTTT.